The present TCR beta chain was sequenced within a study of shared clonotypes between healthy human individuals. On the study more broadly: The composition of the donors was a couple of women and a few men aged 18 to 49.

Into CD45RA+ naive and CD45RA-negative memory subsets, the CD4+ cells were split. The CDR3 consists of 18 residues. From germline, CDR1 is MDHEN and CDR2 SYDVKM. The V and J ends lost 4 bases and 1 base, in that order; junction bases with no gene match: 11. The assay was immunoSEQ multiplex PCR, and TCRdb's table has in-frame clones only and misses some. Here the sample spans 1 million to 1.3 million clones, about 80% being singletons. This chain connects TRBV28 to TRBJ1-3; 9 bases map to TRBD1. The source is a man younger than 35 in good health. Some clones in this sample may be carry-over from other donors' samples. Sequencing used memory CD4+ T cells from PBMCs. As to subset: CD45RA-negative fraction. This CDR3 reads CASSSAGTGRWSGNTIYF. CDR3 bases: TGTGCCAGCAGTTCCGCCGGGACAGGGCGATGGTCTGGAAACACCATATATTTT.